Following are 13 T cell receptor beta chains from one sample sequenced in a study of blood T cell repertoires in COVID-19. Profiling relied on immunoSEQ multiplex PCR, and the TCRdb table lists in-frame clones only, not all of them. The sample has under 300,000 clones; 70% to 90% are singletons. Sequencing was carried out using PBMCs or T cells enriched from blood (not recorded which). These receptors came from a woman aged 45-65 years who had recovered from COVID-19.

In this sample, this clone turned up a few times. The chain employs TRBV23-1 and TRBJ1-5; 7 bases align to TRBD1. TRBV23-1 is labeled an ORF, and its function is uncertain. The junction had 20 bases not matched to a gene; V was cut back by 7 bases and J by 8 bases. There are 17 residues in the CDR3. The CDR3 region is CASTHQDRWVFCEPQHF. CDR3 DNA sequence: TGCGCCAGCACTCATCAGGACAGGTGGGTGTTTTGTGAGCCCCAGCATTTT.

In this sample, this clone turned up once. This rearrangement joins TRBV11-2 to TRBJ2-7, with D possibly being TRBD2 (6 bases). The length of the CDR3 is 12 residues. In germline, CDR1 is SGHAT, CDR2 FQNNGV. Trimming pared 4 bases from V and 7 bases from J, leaving 11 bases between. CDR3 in amino acids: CASSSPGGEQYF. The CDR3 DNA is TGTGCCAGCAGCTCGCCTGGGGGGGAGCAGTACTTC.

This sequence joins TRBV25-1 and TRBJ1-1; 7 bases are a match to TRBD1. The CDR3 length is 14 residues. CDR1 and CDR2 from the germline V gene are MGHDK and SYGVNS. The junction had 5 bases not matched to a gene; V was cut back by 4 bases and J by 3 bases. DNA of the CDR3: TGTGCCAGCAGTGGGAGGGACAGTTACACTGAAGCTTTCTTT. It translates to CASSGRDSYTEAFF. Looking up the rest from reference TRBV25-1 and TRBJ1-1 gives the full variable domain: EADIYQTPRYLVIGTGKKITLECSQTMGHDKMYWYQQDPGMELHLIHYSYGVNSTEKGDLSSESTVSRIRTEHFPLTLESARPSHTSQYLCASSGRDSYTEAFFGQGTRLTVV.

The V call is TRBV6-5, the J call TRBJ1-1; 9 nucleotides agree with TRBD1. The CDR3 is 14 residues long. With V trimmed by 4 bases and J by 8 bases, 8 bases remained unmatched. CDR1 MNHEY and CDR2 SVGAGI come from the germline V gene. The CDR3 is CASSFYRDREEAFF. DNA of the CDR3: TGTGCCAGCAGTTTCTACCGGGACAGGGAGGAAGCTTTCTTT.

The chain has TRBV20-1 and TRBJ2-1; D possibly corresponds to TRBD2 (6 bases). This CDR3 is built from 11 residues. Trimming pared 6 bases from V and 10 bases from J, leaving 13 bases between. Germline CDR1 reads DFQATT; CDR2 reads SNEGSKA (reference sequence). The CDR3 loop is CSANRGGEQFF. As DNA, the CDR3 is TGCAGTGCCAACCGGGGAGGAGAGCAGTTCTTC.

V gene TRBV5-1 combines with J gene TRBJ1-5; D unclear. This CDR3 spans 23 amino acids. Trimming stripped 2 bases from V and 0 bases from J, with 33 bases between. Germline V gene lookup returns CDR1 SGHRS and CDR2 YFSETQ. Here the CDR3 reads CASSLRHLGFEKASLCSNQPQHF. The DNA for the CDR3 is TGCGCCAGCAGCTTACGACACCTGGGTTTCGAAAAAGCATCACTGTGTAGCAATCAGCCCCAGCATTTT.

Worth noting for this clone: Other DNA variants within this sample encode the same CDR3. The genes are TRBV10-3 and TRBJ1-2, with D perhaps TRBD1 (6 bases). V was cut by 3 bases and J by 1 base, with 6 bases left in between. The germline V gene encodes CDR1 ENHRY and CDR2 SYGVKD. This CDR3 contains 13 residues. CDR3 DNA: TGTGCCATCAGTGAAGGGGGTAACTATGGCTACACCTTC. It encodes CAISEGGNYGYTF.

In nucleotides, the CDR3 is TGTGCCAGCAGCCAACGGACTAGCGGGAGAGGCACCGGGGAGCTGTTTTTT. Protein sequence: CASSQRTSGRGTGELFF. V is TRBV3-1 (or the pseudogene TRBV3-2) and J is TRBJ2-2; 13 nucleotides align to TRBD2. The junction had 4 bases not matched to a gene; V was cut back by 2 bases and J by 4 bases. The germline CDR1 and CDR2 sequences are LGHDT and YNNKEL (reference sequence). The CDR3 length is 17 residues.

The V gene is TRBV18, the J gene TRBJ2-2; TRBD1 aligns across 11 bases. CDR3 size: 16 residues. Trimming at V came to 3 bases and at J to 7 bases, leaving 7 bases not matched to a gene. Looked up from germline, CDR1 is KGHSH and CDR2 is LQKENI. CDR3 sequence reads: CASSPRDRGFGGELFF. Written as DNA, the CDR3 is TGTGCCAGCTCACCCCGGGACAGGGGGTTCGGCGGGGAGCTGTTTTTT.

The rearrangement uses TRBV27 and TRBJ2-7; tentative D call: TRBD1 (6 bases). CDR3 size: 14 residues. The germline V and J ends were trimmed by 6 bases and 5 bases, with 17 bases remaining between them. Germline V lookup: CDR1 MNHEY, CDR2 SMNVEV (reference sequence). CDR3 sequence reads: CASRKQGPLHEQYF. The CDR3 bases are TGTGCCAGCAGGAAACAGGGTCCTCTCCACGAGCAGTACTTC.

The chain employs TRBV10-3 and TRBJ2-1, with 9 nucleotides matching TRBD2. The CDR3 totals 17 residues. V shed 2 bases and J 6 bases; nucleotides not matched to a gene: 11. Per the germline V gene, CDR1 is ENHRY and CDR2 is SYGVKD. The chain's CDR3 is CAISEGGGIAGANEQFF. The CDR3 DNA sequence: TGTGCCATCAGTGAGGGAGGGGGCATAGCGGGAGCCAATGAGCAGTTCTTC.

The chain employs TRBV5-5 and TRBJ2-1; 11 bases match TRBD1. Trimming took 4 bases from V and 7 from J; bases not matched to a gene: 4. This CDR3 comprises 14 residues. Germline V gives CDR1 SGHKS, CDR2 YYEKEE (reference sequence). The CDR3, as DNA: TGTGCCAGCAGCACGGGACAGGGGGGAAATGAGCAGTTCTTC. Protein product: CASSTGQGGNEQFF.

The gene calls are TRBV19 and TRBJ2-3; 12 nucleotides agree with TRBD2. The germline V gene encodes CDR1 LNHDA and CDR2 SQIVND (reference sequence). J lost 3 bases, V lost 6 bases, and 7 bases had no gene match. The CDR3 runs 16 residues. The CDR3 DNA reads as TGTGCCAGTAGAATCGGGACTAGCGGGTTGACAGATACGCAGTATTTT. As protein: CASRIGTSGLTDTQYF.